The 3 T cell receptor beta chains presented below share a single source sample, sequenced in a study of early T cells in non-severe SARS-CoV-2 infection. TCRdb re-called the 5' RACE reads with MiXCR, one entry per CDR3 protein. The repertoire consists of 42,000 or so distinct CDR3 sequences, with roughly 11% occurring once and the leading ten covering 20% to 25%. The sequenced sample was whole blood. Receptors were obtained from an adult who was a healthcare worker with PCR-confirmed SARS-CoV-2 infection or an uninfected control (not recorded which).

This clonotype was seen at least ten times. The chain employs TRBV6-5 and TRBJ2-7; D remains ambiguous. Germline CDR1 reads MNHEY; CDR2 reads SVGAGI. The CDR3 is made up of 12 amino acids. V lost 10 bases and J 3 bases, leaving 13 bases between the germline ends. CDR3 in DNA: TGTGCCACCCGTTCACAGTTCTACGAGCAGTACTTC. Translated: CATRSQFYEQYF.

This clonotype has at least ten counts. V gene TRBV11-2 combines with J gene TRBJ2-1, with D perhaps assigned TRBD1 or TRBD2 (5 bases each). This CDR3 has 12 amino acids. V dropped 4 bases and J dropped 9 bases, with 10 bases sitting between them. Germline V gives CDR1 SGHAT, CDR2 FQNNGV. The CDR3 DNA reads as TGTGCCAGCAGCTGGGACCTGGGTGAGCAGTTCTTC. Protein: CASSWDLGEQFF.

The chain recombines TRBV7-2 with TRBJ1-2, with TRBD1 as a possible D gene (5 bases). Trimming shortened V by 4 bases and J by 8 bases, and 11 bases separated the two germline ends. Germline V gene lookup returns CDR1 SGHTA and CDR2 FQGNSA. The CDR3 is made up of 12 amino acids. The CDR3 coding sequence is TGTGCCAGCAGCTGGGACGCTAACGGCTACACCTTC. It encodes CASSWDANGYTF.